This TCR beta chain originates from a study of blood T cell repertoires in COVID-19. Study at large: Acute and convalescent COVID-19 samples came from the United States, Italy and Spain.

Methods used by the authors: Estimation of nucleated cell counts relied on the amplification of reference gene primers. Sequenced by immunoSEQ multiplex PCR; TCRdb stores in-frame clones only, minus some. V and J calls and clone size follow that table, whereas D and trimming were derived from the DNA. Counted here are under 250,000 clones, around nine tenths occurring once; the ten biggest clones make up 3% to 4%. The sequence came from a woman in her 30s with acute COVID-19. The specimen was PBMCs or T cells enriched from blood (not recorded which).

The CDR3 region is CASSEIYSNQPQHF. The CDR3, as DNA: TGTGCCAGCAGTGAAATCTATAGCAATCAGCCCCAGCATTTT. The chain is built from TRBV6-1 and TRBJ1-5; no firm D call. This CDR3 region has 14 residues. CDR1 is MNHNS, CDR2 SASEGT, per germline. Trimming took 2 bases from V and 0 from J, leaving 5 bases between them.